This is a list of T cell receptor beta chains from one sample in a study of siplizumab effects on memory and regulatory T cells. The data were produced by immunoSEQ multiplex PCR, yet TCRdb's version contains in-frame clones alone and is incomplete. Among about 94,000 clones, around 94% were seen once, and the ten largest hold around 0.33%. Sequenced sample: non-Treg CD4+ T cells sorted from blood. These TCRs come from a human donor in good health. The CDR3 runs from the conserved cysteine through the conserved F or W.

cdr3_aa j_call v_call
CATSAGFTEAFF TRBJ1-1 TRBV15
CASNSAGGQGREQYF TRBJ2-7 TRBV28
CASSATTNYGYTF TRBJ1-2 TRBV10-1
CASSLRLENTDTQYF TRBJ2-3 TRBV7-9
CASSFGTGSYEQYF TRBJ2-7 TRBV5-6
CASSLLSTDTQYF TRBJ2-3 TRBV7-2
CAAHSPGQPQHF TRBJ1-5 TRBV10-3
CAISPTGSRNQPQHF TRBJ1-5 TRBV10-3
CASSPLRDGTGELFF TRBJ2-2 TRBV6-5
CASSREFGQPQHF TRBJ1-5 TRBV6-5
CASRPDRTNTEAFF TRBJ1-1 TRBV19
CASSRGTDTQYF TRBJ2-3 TRBV11-3
CASSPTRVDYGYTF TRBJ1-2 TRBV4-3
CASSPLAGTYEQYF TRBJ2-7 TRBV9
CAWKPIGGIHGYTF TRBJ1-2 TRBV30
CASSGGRFPEAFF TRBJ1-1 TRBV5-4
CASSDDQGVAYGYTF TRBJ1-2 TRBV2
CASRQGARTTEAFF TRBJ1-1 TRBV5-1
CASSPKGGKSSYNEQFF TRBJ2-1 TRBV7-9
CASSSSFSGANVLTF TRBJ2-6 TRBV11-2
CASSFRGYEQYF TRBJ2-7 TRBV5-4
CARSLGGPAYGYTF TRBJ1-2 TRBV5-3